This T cell receptor (beta chain) is from a study of blood T cell repertoires in COVID-19. The CDR3 sequence is 14 residues long. The germline V gene encodes CDR1 SGHNT and CDR2 YYREEE (reference sequence). V was clipped by 4 bases and J by 0 bases, with 10 bases between them. Assay: immunoSEQ multiplex PCR; the TCRdb copy retains only in-frame clones and omits some. The repertoire holds roughly 250,000 clones, with roughly 80% as singletons. This clone is a singleton in its sample. The receptor was derived from a woman older than 75 with active or convalescent COVID-19. The chain carries TRBV5-4 and TRBJ1-2; D possibly corresponds to TRBD1 (6 bases). The sample consisted of peripheral blood. The DNA for the CDR3 is TGTGCCAGCAGCCCGGGGGGGCCTAACTATGGCTACACCTTC. Translated, it gives CASSPGGPNYGYTF.